The clone carrying this T cell receptor beta chain was counted a few times. What it recognizes is unknown. This entry comes from a study of blood T cells in healthy people across ages. A sample-barcoded 5' primer and a J-beta primer mix were used in a second PCR of roughly 6 to 11 cycles. CDR3-containing paired-end reads numbered at least 2.5 million in each sample. In TCRdb, the 5' RACE reads were re-called with MiXCR into one record per CDR3 protein. Of about 800,000 distinct CDR3 sequences detected, roughly 60% appear once; the ten largest clones hold over 20%. Broader study findings: Compared with aged donors, long-lived donors showed fewer expanded clones, suggesting selection. Expanded clonotype changes were possibly confounded by unknown donor CMV status. There was a strong correlation between TCR beta diversity and naive T cell percentage.

The source of this sequence is a young man in good health. The sample consisted of blood.

The CDR3 DNA is TGTGCCAGCAGCGTAGCACAGTACACAGATACGCAGTATTTT. The encoded protein is CASSVAQYTDTQYF. This chain joins TRBV9 and TRBJ2-3, with D unresolved. The V and J ends lost 0 bases and 2 bases respectively, with 7 bases between them. The CDR3 extends over 14 amino acids. Germline lookup yields CDR1 SGDLS and CDR2 YYNGEE.